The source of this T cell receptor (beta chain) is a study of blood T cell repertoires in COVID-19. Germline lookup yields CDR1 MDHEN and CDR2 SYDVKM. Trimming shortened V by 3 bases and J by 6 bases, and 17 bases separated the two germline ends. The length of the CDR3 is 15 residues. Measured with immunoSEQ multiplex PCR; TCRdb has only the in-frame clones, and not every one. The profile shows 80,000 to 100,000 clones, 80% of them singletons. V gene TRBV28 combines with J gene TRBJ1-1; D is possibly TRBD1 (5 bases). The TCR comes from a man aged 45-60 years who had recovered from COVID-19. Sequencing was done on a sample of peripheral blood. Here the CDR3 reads CASSFSRAGGAEAFF. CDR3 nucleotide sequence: TGTGCCAGCAGTTTTAGCAGGGCGGGAGGGGCTGAAGCTTTCTTT.